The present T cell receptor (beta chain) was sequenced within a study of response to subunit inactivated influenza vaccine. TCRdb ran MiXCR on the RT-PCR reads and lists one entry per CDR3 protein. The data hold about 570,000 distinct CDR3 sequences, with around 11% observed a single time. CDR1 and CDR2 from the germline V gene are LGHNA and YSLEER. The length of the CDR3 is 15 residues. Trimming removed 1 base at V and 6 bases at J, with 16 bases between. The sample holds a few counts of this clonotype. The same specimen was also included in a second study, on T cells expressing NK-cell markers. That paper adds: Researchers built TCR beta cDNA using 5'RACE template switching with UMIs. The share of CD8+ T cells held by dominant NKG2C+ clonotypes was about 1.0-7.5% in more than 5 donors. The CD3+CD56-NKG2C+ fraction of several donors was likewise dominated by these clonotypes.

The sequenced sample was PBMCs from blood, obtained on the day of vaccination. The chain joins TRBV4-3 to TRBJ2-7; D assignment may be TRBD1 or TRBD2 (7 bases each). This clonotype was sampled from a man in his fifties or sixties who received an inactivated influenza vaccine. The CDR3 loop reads CASSQVRQGEGEQYF. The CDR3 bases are TGCGCCAGCAGCCAAGTACGCCAGGGGGAGGGCGAGCAGTACTTC.